One TCR beta chain is described in this entry. Original methodology: The assay estimated nucleated cells by amplifying reference gene primers. Repertoires were generated with immunoSEQ multiplex PCR, while TCRdb's copy carries only in-frame clones and drops some. The D gene and trimming were derived from the DNA, and the V and J assignments and clone size from that table. The profile shows 53,000 or so clones, less than 85% of them singletons. The sample comes from a study of blood T cell repertoires in COVID-19. About the study: Both acute and convalescent COVID-19 samples were obtained from the United States, Italy and Spain. The cDNA or gDNA used as material had been derived from T cells, B-cell-depleted T cells, or PBMCs.

This CDR3 has 15 residues. Germline loops: CDR1 SGHDN, CDR2 FVKESK. Trimming cost V 6 bases and J 6 bases; bases outside gene matches: 9. This clonotype originated in an older man with active COVID-19. Sequencing was performed on peripheral blood. The rearrangement joins TRBV14 to TRBJ2-7; 12 bases agree with TRBD2. CDR3 nucleotides: TGTGCCAGCAGTCTGAGACTAGCGGGAGTTCCCGAGCAGTACTTC. This sequence encodes CASSLRLAGVPEQYF.